One sample yielded the 30 T cell receptor beta chains listed below, sequenced in a study of PD-1 blockade in classical Hodgkin lymphoma. Every patient had relapsed following autologous stem cell transplantation, and cohorts differed in brentuximab vedotin exposure. The data were produced by immunoSEQ multiplex PCR, yet TCRdb's version contains in-frame clones alone and is incomplete. This table holds around 91,000 clones, roughly 76% found once. The sample in question was peripheral blood mononuclear cells (PBMCs), obtained before the second cycle of nivolumab. The receptors shown here come from a human donor with classical Hodgkin lymphoma.

This clone showed up just once. The V gene is TRBV7-9, the J gene TRBJ2-3; weak D call: TRBD2 (5 bases). The CDR3 extends over 12 amino acids. The V gene's germline CDR1 is SEHNR and CDR2 FQNEAQ (reference sequence). Trimming removed 6 bases from V and 5 bases from J, with 9 bases in between. Here the CDR3 DNA reads TGTGCCAGCAGTCCCGGACTAGATACGCAGTATTTT. Residues: CASSPGLDTQYF.

The CDR3 protein is CASSVSSLAGVVEQYF. The DNA for the CDR3 is TGTGCCAGCAGCGTAAGCTCCCTAGCGGGAGTGGTTGAGCAGTACTTC. The V call is TRBV9, the J call TRBJ2-7; 10 positions agree with TRBD2. The length of the CDR3 is 16 residues. Trimming took 1 base from V and 7 from J; bases not matched to a gene: 11. In germline, CDR1 is SGDLS, CDR2 YYNGEE.

The table lists this clone with a few counts. The chain joins TRBV6-6 to TRBJ2-1, with D unresolved. CDR1 and CDR2 from the germline V gene are MNHNY and SVGAGI (reference sequence). This CDR3 is 15 amino acids long. Trimming stripped 6 bases from V and 9 bases from J, with 21 bases between. The CDR3 DNA sequence: TGTGCCAGCAGCAGATATACGAAGGTTGGCGGTGAGCAGTTCTTC. Its translation: CASSRYTKVGGEQFF.

V usage is TRBV10-1 and J usage is TRBJ2-7, with D perhaps matching TRBD1 (6 bases). The CDR3 sequence is 14 residues long. V dropped 6 bases and J dropped 2 bases, with 14 bases sitting between them. From germline, CDR1 is WNHNN and CDR2 SYGVQD (reference sequence). The CDR3 DNA is TGCGCCAGCAGCGCCGACAGGTGGGCCTACGAGCAGTACTTC. It specifies CASSADRWAYEQYF.

The chain uses TRBV7-3 and TRBJ2-3; tentative D call: TRBD2 (6 bases). The V end was cut by 2 bases, the J end by 2 bases, with 8 bases between. Germline-derived CDR1 and CDR2 are SGHTA and FQGTGA. This CDR3 has 14 residues. The CDR3 loop reads CASSLAGYTDTQYF. In nucleotides, the CDR3 is TGTGCCAGCAGCTTAGCGGGGTACACAGATACGCAGTATTTT. Filled out from reference TRBV7-3 and TRBJ2-3, the complete variable domain reads GAGVSQTPSNKVTEKGKYVELRCDPISGHTALYWYRQSLGQGPEFLIYFQGTGAADDSGLPNDRFFAVRPEGSVSTLKIQRTERGDSAVYLCASSLAGYTDTQYFGPGTRLTVL.

The chain combines TRBV7-9 with TRBJ2-5, with D unresolved. The CDR3 is 16 amino acids. Trimming removed 5 bases from V and 3 bases from J, with 19 bases in between. The germline gives CDR1 SEHNR, CDR2 FQNEAQ (reference sequence). CDR3 DNA sequence: TGTGCCAGCAGCCCGACCGGGTACGGTGGGAAAGAGACCCAGTACTTC. Residues: CASSPTGYGGKETQYF.

Ten or more counts support this clone. V is TRBV27 and J is TRBJ1-5; D remains ambiguous. With 2 bases removed from V and 4 bases from J, the gap between germline ends came to 6 bases. This CDR3 is 13 amino acids long. The germline V gene has CDR1 MNHEY and CDR2 SMNVEV (reference sequence). CDR3 in DNA: TGTGCCAGCAGTTTAGATGGGAATCAGCCCCAGCATTTT. As protein: CASSLDGNQPQHF.

J is TRBJ1-5 and V is TRBV19; no firm D call. V was shortened by 6 bases and J by 5 bases, with 11 bases between the two germline ends. This CDR3 region has 13 residues. Germline V lookup: CDR1 LNHDA, CDR2 SQIVND (reference sequence). The DNA for the CDR3 is TGTGCCAGTAGCCCCCTGAGGGATCAGCCCCAGCATTTT. Its translation: CASSPLRDQPQHF.

This clone was picked up one time. The chain employs TRBV7-9 and TRBJ2-2; no reliable D call. The CDR3 covers 14 residues. Trimming pared 4 bases from V and 6 bases from J, leaving 12 bases between. CDR1 and CDR2 (germline): SEHNR, FQNEAQ (reference sequence). The CDR3, as DNA: TGTGCCAGCAGCTCCGAGAACACGCCCGGGGAGCTGTTTTTT. It translates to CASSSENTPGELFF.

This sequence joins TRBV14 and TRBJ2-4, with a weak D call TRBD2 (5 bases). Trimming removed 1 base at V and 6 bases at J, with 7 bases between. From germline, CDR1 is SGHDN and CDR2 FVKESK. The CDR3 loop spans 13 amino acids. The chain's CDR3 is CASSQAGSNIQYF. CDR3 DNA sequence: TGTGCCAGCAGCCAAGCGGGATCAAACATTCAGTACTTC.

In its sample, this clone was seen a few times. This chain uses TRBV28 with TRBJ1-2; no firm D call. The CDR3 loop spans 13 amino acids. Germline V gives CDR1 MDHEN, CDR2 SYDVKM. Trimming took 7 bases from V and 4 from J, leaving 13 bases between them. The CDR3 sequence is CASTKGLGYGYTF. Here the CDR3 DNA reads TGTGCCAGCACCAAAGGACTGGGCTATGGCTACACCTTC.

The J gene is TRBJ2-3, the V gene TRBV6-4; 12 nucleotides agree with TRBD2. CDR1 MRHNA and CDR2 SNTAGT come from the germline V gene. This CDR3 spans 15 amino acids. Trimming cost V 2 bases and J 3 bases; bases outside gene matches: 0. CDR3 in amino acids: CASSDGTSGTDTQYF. In DNA form, the CDR3 reads TGTGCCAGCAGTGACGGGACTAGCGGGACAGATACGCAGTATTTT.

The J gene is TRBJ2-5, the V gene TRBV5-1; weak D call: TRBD2 (7 bases). Germline assignment: CDR1 SGHRS and CDR2 YFSETQ. This CDR3 has 17 residues. The V end was cut by 4 bases, the J end by 3 bases, with 22 bases between. The CDR3 here is CASSPGGGGRIEETQYF. CDR3 in DNA: TGCGCCAGCAGCCCGGGGGGTGGGGGGCGCATTGAAGAGACCCAGTACTTC.

The genes are TRBV29-1 and TRBJ2-3; perhaps TRBD2 as D (5 bases). From germline, CDR1 is SQVTM and CDR2 ANQGSEA. This CDR3 comprises 14 residues. V was pared by 4 bases and J by 4 bases, with 15 bases between. The CDR3 DNA reads as TGCAGCGTTGTTCGCGGGCTGGTGGCAGATACGCAGTATTTT. It specifies CSVVRGLVADTQYF.

This clone has just one count. The rearrangement uses TRBV27 and TRBJ1-1, with D possibly matching TRBD1 (5 bases). The CDR3 totals 13 residues. V lost 4 bases and J 1 base, leaving 7 bases between the germline ends. The germline CDR1 and CDR2 sequences are MNHEY and SMNVEV (reference sequence). CDR3 bases: TGTGCCAGCAGTTGGGGGGGGAACACTGAAGCTTTCTTT. Residues: CASSWGGNTEAFF.

The chain carries TRBV6-6 and TRBJ2-2; TRBD2 matches at 7 bases. CDR1 MNHNY and CDR2 SVGAGI come from the germline V gene (reference sequence). After removal of 9 bases from V and 1 base from J, the junction contained 8 bases not matched to a gene. The CDR3 contains 15 residues. This CDR3 reads CASGGRARNTGELFF. For the CDR3, the DNA is TGTGCCAGTGGAGGGAGGGCCCGGAACACCGGGGAGCTGTTTTTT.

V usage is TRBV6-1 and J usage is TRBJ1-1, with D perhaps matching TRBD1 (6 bases). The germline CDR1 and CDR2 sequences are MNHNS and SASEGT. The CDR3 is 11 residues long. Trimming pared 5 bases from V and 8 bases from J, leaving 9 bases between. The CDR3 spells CASSSGTEAFF. In nucleotides, the CDR3 is TGTGCCAGCAGTTCCGGGACAGAAGCTTTCTTT.

V usage is TRBV19 and J usage is TRBJ1-1; D unresolved. The CDR3 loop spans 16 amino acids. Per the germline V gene, CDR1 is LNHDA and CDR2 is SQIVND (reference sequence). Deletions cut 5 bases from V and 3 bases from J, with 19 bases between. CDR3 bases: TGTGCCAGTAGTGTGCCCCCGGGGTCAAGAGACACTGAAGCTTTCTTT. The encoded protein is CASSVPPGSRDTEAFF. Combining the CDR3 with reference TRBV19 and TRBJ1-1 gives the whole variable domain DGGITQSPKYLFRKEGQNVTLSCEQNLNHDAMYWYRQDPGQGLRLIYYSQIVNDFQKGDIAEGYSVSREKKESFPLTVTSAQKNPTAFYLCASSVPPGSRDTEAFFGQGTRLTVV.

The chain uses TRBV7-9 and TRBJ1-1, with 9 positions matching TRBD1. CDR1 is SEHNR, CDR2 FQNEAQ, per germline (reference sequence). The CDR3 sequence is 14 residues long. Germline trimming cut 1 base from V and 3 bases from J; bases unmatched to any gene: 0. CDR3 region: CASSLGQGDTEAFF. The CDR3 DNA reads as TGTGCCAGCAGCTTAGGACAGGGGGACACTGAAGCTTTCTTT. Full variable domain (rest looked up from reference TRBV7-9 and TRBJ1-1): DTGVSQNPRHKITKRGQNVTFRCDPISEHNRLYWYRQTLGQGPEFLTYFQNEAQLEKSRLLSDRFSAERPKGSFSTLEIQRTEQGDSAMYLCASSLGQGDTEAFFGQGTRLTVV.

The chain uses TRBV4-1 and TRBJ1-1; D is perhaps TRBD1 (6 bases). Trimming stripped 0 bases from V and 8 bases from J, with 10 bases between. Germline V gene data show CDR1 as MGHRA and CDR2 as YSYEKL. The CDR3 loop spans 13 amino acids. CDR3 protein: CASSQDPGAEAFF. CDR3 coding DNA: TGCGCCAGCAGCCAAGATCCAGGGGCGGAAGCTTTCTTT.

This clone showed up just once. This CDR3 is CASSIKLARAYNEQFF. Written as DNA, the CDR3 is TGTGCCAGCAGCATAAAACTAGCGAGAGCCTACAATGAGCAGTTCTTC. The rearrangement links TRBV14 to TRBJ2-1; 7 nucleotides agree with TRBD2. This CDR3 is built from 16 residues. From germline, CDR1 is SGHDN and CDR2 FVKESK. Germline trimming cut 5 bases from V and 2 bases from J; bases unmatched to any gene: 9.

The V call is TRBV12-5, the J call TRBJ1-5; 8 bases are shared with TRBD1. The V and J ends lost 0 bases and 5 bases, in that order; junction bases with no gene match: 9. The CDR3 has 17 amino acids. Germline lookup yields CDR1 LGHNT and CDR2 FRNRAP. The CDR3 DNA reads as TGTGCTAGTGGTTTGGTAGGTAACAGGGGGTCCGATCAGCCCCAGCATTTT. Translation: CASGLVGNRGSDQPQHF.

The chain joins TRBV7-8 to TRBJ1-1, with D possibly matching TRBD1 (5 bases). Germline V gives CDR1 SGHVS, CDR2 FQNEAQ. Trimming shortened V by 2 bases and J by 0 bases, and 13 bases separated the two germline ends. The CDR3 covers 16 residues. CDR3 region: CASSLFGGGMNTEAFF. The CDR3 bases are TGTGCCAGCAGCTTATTTGGCGGGGGAATGAACACTGAAGCTTTCTTT. Looking up the rest from reference TRBV7-8 and TRBJ1-1 gives the full variable domain: GAGVSQSPRYKVAKRGQDVALRCDPISGHVSLFWYQQALGQGPEFLTYFQNEAQLDKSGLPSDRFFAERPEGSVSTLKIQRTQQEDSAVYLCASSLFGGGMNTEAFFGQGTRLTVV.

V is TRBV2 and J is TRBJ2-1; tentatively, D is TRBD2 (5 bases). Germline V gene lookup returns CDR1 SNHLY and CDR2 FYNNEI. The CDR3 is made up of 16 amino acids. Deletions cut 2 bases from V and 2 bases from J, with 13 bases between. The CDR3 reads CASSELASRTYNEQFF. Written as DNA, the CDR3 is TGTGCCAGCAGTGAATTGGCTAGCCGAACCTACAATGAGCAGTTCTTC.

The chain uses TRBV28 and TRBJ1-1; D is undetermined. Germline CDR1 and CDR2: MDHEN and SYDVKM. The CDR3 spans 12 residues. Trimming stripped 2 bases from V and 10 bases from J, with 11 bases between. For the CDR3, the DNA is TGTGCCAGCAGTTTACCCGTGGGTGGAGCTTTCTTT. The encoded protein is CASSLPVGGAFF.

The chain couples TRBV28 to TRBJ2-7, with 14 bases matching TRBD2. The V gene's germline CDR1 is MDHEN and CDR2 SYDVKM. After removal of 5 bases from V and 2 bases from J, the junction contained 11 bases not matched to a gene. CDR3 length: 18 amino acids. CDR3 sequence reads: CASSLKPGLAGGAYEQYF. CDR3 coding DNA: TGTGCCAGCAGTCTCAAACCAGGACTAGCGGGAGGTGCCTACGAGCAGTACTTC.

The table lists this clone with many counts. This rearrangement joins TRBV5-1 to TRBJ2-5; no clear D gene. Trimming took 5 bases from V and 1 from J, leaving 9 bases between them. The CDR3 is 13 amino acids. CDR1 is SGHRS, CDR2 YFSETQ, per germline. CDR3 in amino acids: CASSEQSQETQYF. The CDR3 nucleotides are TGCGCCAGCAGTGAACAGAGCCAAGAGACCCAGTACTTC.

The chain carries TRBV10-3 and TRBJ2-5, with 15 bases identical to TRBD2. The germline CDR1 and CDR2 sequences are ENHRY and SYGVKD. With V trimmed by 6 bases and J by 5 bases, 10 bases remained unmatched. This CDR3 has 17 residues. The CDR3 sequence: CAIRGGLAGGAPETQYF. DNA of the CDR3: TGTGCCATCAGGGGTGGACTAGCGGGAGGGGCCCCGGAGACCCAGTACTTC.

The V call is TRBV29-1, the J call TRBJ1-1, with 7 bases matching TRBD1. CDR1 and CDR2 from the germline V gene are SQVTM and ANQGSEA. V lost 6 bases and J lost 8; bases outside the gene matches: 18. This CDR3 has 15 residues. CDR3 region: CSVYGTVMAHGEAFF. CDR3 coding DNA: TGCAGCGTGTACGGGACAGTAATGGCTCACGGGGAAGCTTTCTTT.

This chain links TRBV19 with TRBJ2-1, with TRBD1 identical over 8 bases. The CDR3 covers 16 residues. V dropped 5 bases and J dropped 2; count of bases not matched to a gene: 8. The germline CDR1 and CDR2 sequences are LNHDA and SQIVND (reference sequence). CDR3 in amino acids: CASSFTGGPPYNEQFF. Here the CDR3 DNA reads TGTGCCAGTAGTTTTACAGGGGGTCCCCCCTACAATGAGCAGTTCTTC.